One and the same sample provided the 30 T cell receptor beta chains below, sequenced in a study of T cell changes during pregnancy in multiple sclerosis. Assay used: immunoSEQ multiplex PCR; TCRdb lists only in-frame clones, some missing. The sample contains 40,000 to 50,000 clones, around 94% of which appear only once. The sample here was CD4+ T cells from peripheral blood mononuclear cells, taken in the second trimester of pregnancy. Every receptor here comes from a female donor in good health, enrolled as a control in a pregnancy study.

CDR3 residues: CASSEVGGVYTGELFF. The CDR3 region has the DNA TGTGCCAGCAGTGAAGTCGGGGGGGTGTACACCGGGGAGCTGTTTTTT. This rearrangement joins TRBV2 to TRBJ2-2; 8 nucleotides align to TRBD2. Germline-derived CDR1 and CDR2 are SNHLY and FYNNEI. The V gene end was trimmed by 1 base and the J gene end by 3 bases; junction bases not matched to a gene: 4. This CDR3 has 16 amino acids.

V and J are TRBV4-1 and TRBJ2-2, with TRBD1 matching over 8 bases. The V gene end was trimmed by 3 bases and the J gene end by 6 bases; junction bases not matched to a gene: 9. The germline V gene has CDR1 MGHRA and CDR2 YSYEKL. The CDR3 spans 16 residues. The CDR3: CASSHNRGKVAGELFF. CDR3 DNA: TGCGCCAGCAGCCACAACAGGGGGAAAGTCGCCGGGGAGCTGTTTTTT.

The V and J genes are TRBV14 and TRBJ1-2, with D unclear. There are 11 residues in the CDR3. V was trimmed by 3 bases and J by 7 bases, leaving 6 bases between them. Germline V CDR1 and CDR2: SGHDN, FVKESK. CDR3 coding DNA: TGTGCCAGCAGCCACGGGTTTGGCTACACCTTC. Protein product: CASSHGFGYTF.

The chain joins TRBV6-6 to TRBJ1-5; TRBD1 matches 7 bases. This CDR3 has 16 amino acids. CDR1 MNHNY and CDR2 SVGAGI come from the germline V gene (reference sequence). After removal of 5 bases from V and 5 bases from J, the junction contained 12 bases not matched to a gene. CDR3 DNA sequence: TGTGCCAGCAGTCCCCCGAAGAGGGGGCTTTATCAGCCCCAGCATTTT. This sequence encodes CASSPPKRGLYQPQHF.

The chain employs TRBV4-3 and TRBJ1-1; TRBD1 agrees at 7 bases. Germline CDR1 LGHNA, CDR2 YSLEER. J was trimmed by 6 bases and V by 0 bases; bases with no gene match: 10. CDR3 length: 16 residues. The CDR3 DNA follows: TGCGCCAGCAGCCAAGATTGGCAAGGGGGCTTGCCTGAAGCTTTCTTT. It is translated as CASSQDWQGGLPEAFF.

The chain employs TRBV5-1 and TRBJ2-3; 7 nucleotides align to TRBD2. The CDR3 is 16 residues long. Trimming took 1 base from V and 1 from J; bases not matched to a gene: 6. CDR1 and CDR2 from the germline V gene are SGHRS and YFSETQ. DNA for the CDR3: TGCGCCAGCAGCTTGTGGGGCCTAGCGGGCACAGATACGCAGTATTTT. Translated: CASSLWGLAGTDTQYF.

This chain uses TRBV4-3 with TRBJ1-1; no firm D call. The length of the CDR3 is 16 residues. Germline V CDR1 and CDR2: LGHNA, YSLEER. The V gene lost 0 bases and the J gene lost 1 base, with 12 bases spanning the gap. This CDR3 is CASSQEPFPGNTEAFF. DNA of the CDR3: TGCGCCAGCAGCCAAGAGCCGTTTCCAGGGAACACTGAAGCTTTCTTT.

CDR3 sequence reads: CASRGAEYEQYF. The CDR3 DNA sequence: TGTGCCAGCCGCGGGGCCGAGTACGAGCAGTACTTC. The chain is built from TRBV6-6 and TRBJ2-7; weak D call: TRBD2 (6 bases). The CDR3 loop spans 12 amino acids. Germline CDR1 MNHNY, CDR2 SVGAGI (reference sequence). With 8 bases removed from V and 4 bases from J, the gap between germline ends came to 12 bases.

This clone was detected only once. The chain uses TRBV19 and TRBJ2-2; 11 bases are shared with TRBD2. The CDR3 has 15 amino acids. Germline assignment: CDR1 LNHDA and CDR2 SQIVND (reference sequence). V shed 9 bases, J shed 4 bases, and the junction held 7 bases outside the gene matches. The CDR3 sequence: CASNSGGGGTGELFF. CDR3 nucleotide sequence: TGTGCCAGCAATAGCGGGGGGGGAGGCACCGGGGAGCTGTTTTTT.

The rearrangement uses TRBV7-9 and TRBJ2-6; 8 nucleotides match TRBD1. This CDR3 has 19 residues. Germline trimming cut 0 bases from V and 3 bases from J; bases unmatched to any gene: 10. Germline V gene sequence: CDR1 SEHNR, CDR2 FQNEAQ (reference sequence). CDR3 bases: TGTGCCAGCAGCTTAGCGATCGCAGGGGGCTTAAGTGGGGCCAACGTCCTGACTTTC. Translated: CASSLAIAGGLSGANVLTF.

Judged by abundance, this clone is medium-sized. This chain uses TRBV6-1 with TRBJ2-6, with D hard to call. Germline V gives CDR1 MNHNS, CDR2 SASEGT. This CDR3 contains 14 residues. V shed 2 bases and J shed 0 bases, with 2 bases lying between them. CDR3 sequence (DNA): TGTGCCAGCAGTGAACTCTCTGGGGCCAACGTCCTGACTTTC. It is translated as CASSELSGANVLTF.

This clone has only one observation. The rearrangement joins TRBV19 to TRBJ1-3, with a weak D call TRBD1 (5 bases). In germline, CDR1 is LNHDA, CDR2 SQIVND (reference sequence). The CDR3 covers 14 residues. Trimming shortened V by 6 bases and J by 0 bases, and 9 bases separated the two germline ends. CDR3 nucleotide sequence: TGTGCCAGTAGCACAGGCGACTCTGGAAACACCATATATTTT. Its protein is CASSTGDSGNTIYF.

V usage is TRBV29-1 and J usage is TRBJ2-3; TRBD1 agrees at 8 bases. Trimming at V came to 5 bases and at J to 4 bases, leaving 2 bases not matched to a gene. There are 12 residues in the CDR3. In germline, CDR1 is SQVTM, CDR2 ANQGSEA. The CDR3 loop is CSVHRGADTQYF. The CDR3 DNA sequence: TGCAGCGTTCACAGGGGGGCAGATACGCAGTATTTT.

The chain combines TRBV11-2 with TRBJ1-5; 8 bases are shared with TRBD1. The CDR3 is made up of 14 amino acids. Trimming removed 2 bases from V and 6 bases from J; junction bases left unmatched: 3. The germline CDR1 and CDR2 sequences are SGHAT and FQNNGV. CDR3 nucleotide sequence: TGTGCCAGCAGCTTACAGGGGGCCAGTCAGCCCCAGCATTTT. Encoded protein: CASSLQGASQPQHF.

Written as DNA, the CDR3 is TGTGCCAGCAGTGACGGGACAGGGGCAGATACGCAGTATTTT. Protein: CASSDGTGADTQYF. The rearrangement links TRBV6-4 to TRBJ2-3; 10 bases match TRBD1. CDR3 length: 14 residues. Germline CDR1 reads MRHNA; CDR2 reads SNTAGT. V was pared by 2 bases and J by 4 bases, with 0 bases of the junction left unmatched.

This chain joins TRBV29-1 and TRBJ2-5; 7 nucleotides agree with TRBD2. The CDR3 is 15 amino acids. CDR1 is SQVTM, CDR2 ANQGSEA, per germline. The V gene end was trimmed by 0 bases and the J gene end by 2 bases; junction bases not matched to a gene: 6. This chain's CDR3 is CSVEDLRRGQETQYF. The CDR3 nucleotides read TGCAGCGTTGAAGATCTTCGGCGGGGGCAAGAGACCCAGTACTTC.

This sequence joins TRBV9 and TRBJ2-1; D is unresolved. The CDR3 has 13 residues. The germline V and J ends were trimmed by 8 bases and 2 bases, with 11 bases remaining between them. Per the germline V gene, CDR1 is SGDLS and CDR2 is YYNGEE. CDR3 DNA: TGTGCCAGGGTCATTGGGCCCTACAATGAGCAGTTCTTC. It specifies CARVIGPYNEQFF.

The chain recombines TRBV13 with TRBJ2-3; 11 nucleotides align to TRBD2. After removal of 4 bases from V and 0 bases from J, the junction contained 3 bases not matched to a gene. The CDR3 has 16 residues. Germline CDR1 PRHDT, CDR2 FYEKMQ (reference sequence). CDR3 nucleotide sequence: TGTGCCAGCAGCTCCTTAGCGGGGGGGAGCACAGATACGCAGTATTTT. Protein: CASSSLAGGSTDTQYF.

This clone occurred a few times. V usage is TRBV7-8 and J usage is TRBJ1-1; D not resolved. The CDR3 loop spans 11 amino acids. Germline CDR1 reads SGHVS; CDR2 reads FQNEAQ. Trimming pared 4 bases from V and 8 bases from J, leaving 8 bases between. CDR3 nucleotides: TGTGCCAGCAGCTCCTTGTTGGAAGCTTTCTTT. Residues: CASSSLLEAFF.

V gene TRBV6-5 combines with J gene TRBJ1-2, with D uncertain. CDR1 MNHEY and CDR2 SVGAGI come from the germline V gene. Trimming left V 3 bases short and J 0 bases short, with 8 bases between. The CDR3 length is 14 residues. This CDR3 is CASSYRGSNYGYTF. The CDR3 DNA reads TGTGCCAGCAGTTATAGAGGCTCTAACTATGGCTACACCTTC.

This clone appeared a few times. The chain couples TRBV11-2 to TRBJ1-2; 7 bases match TRBD1. J was trimmed by 3 bases and V by 3 bases; bases with no gene match: 1. Germline CDR1 SGHAT, CDR2 FQNNGV. The CDR3 length is 13 residues. CDR3 amino acids: CASSFGTDYGYTF. The CDR3 DNA reads as TGTGCCAGCAGCTTCGGGACAGACTATGGCTACACCTTC.

The chain uses TRBV7-3 and TRBJ1-1, with D possibly matching TRBD1 (5 bases). The V gene lost 2 bases and the J gene lost 2 bases, with 12 bases spanning the gap. The CDR3 consists of 15 residues. CDR1 is SGHTA and CDR2 is FQGTGA in the germline V gene. CDR3 sequence: CASSLGPTGNTEAFF. The CDR3 DNA reads as TGTGCCAGCAGCTTAGGCCCTACAGGAAACACTGAAGCTTTCTTT.

The chain couples TRBV6-1 to TRBJ1-1; 12 bases are shared with TRBD1. This CDR3 is built from 15 residues. Germline V lookup: CDR1 MNHNS, CDR2 SASEGT. J gave up 0 bases and V 10 bases, and 6 bases lay outside the gene matches. CDR3 in DNA: TGTGCCACCCGGGACAGGGGGCGCATGAACACTGAAGCTTTCTTT. It is translated as CATRDRGRMNTEAFF.

V gene TRBV7-9 combines with J gene TRBJ1-3, with 8 bases that match TRBD1. V was pared by 5 bases and J by 6 bases, with 6 bases of the junction left unmatched. The germline V gene encodes CDR1 SEHNR and CDR2 FQNEAQ (reference sequence). The CDR3 has 14 amino acids. The DNA for the CDR3 is TGTGCCAGCAGCCCATGGACAGGGAAAAACACCATATATTTT. Amino acids: CASSPWTGKNTIYF.

The chain links TRBV5-4 to TRBJ1-1; a weak D match, TRBD1 (6 bases). The V end was cut by 4 bases, the J end by 4 bases, with 17 bases between. The CDR3 has 15 residues. Germline V gene sequence: CDR1 SGHNT, CDR2 YYREEE (reference sequence). The CDR3 DNA follows: TGTGCCAGCAGCCCTACGTCAGGGGTGAGCACTGAAGCTTTCTTT. This encodes CASSPTSGVSTEAFF.

The chain links TRBV4-2 to TRBJ2-7, with TRBD2 matching over 7 bases. Germline values: CDR1 LGHNA, CDR2 YNFKEQ. The CDR3 runs to 14 residues. The J segment lost 3 bases and the V segment lost 1 base, leaving 3 bases of the junction unmatched. CDR3 nucleotides: TGTGCCAGCAGCCAAGGCGGGGGAGACTACGAGCAGTACTTC. Amino acid sequence: CASSQGGGDYEQYF.

This clone was picked up one time. The V gene is TRBV11-2, the J gene TRBJ2-6; D is possibly TRBD1 (6 bases). CDR1 SGHAT and CDR2 FQNNGV come from the germline V gene. V lost 4 bases and J 1 base, leaving 11 bases between the germline ends. The CDR3 spans 16 residues. The CDR3 DNA is TGTGCCAGCAGCTCACTAGGGGGATCTGGGGCCAACGTCCTGACTTTC. Its translation is CASSSLGGSGANVLTF.

The chain has TRBV5-6 and TRBJ2-5, with 8 positions matching TRBD1. Germline-derived CDR1 and CDR2 are SGHDT and YYEEEE. The CDR3 length is 15 residues. With V trimmed by 1 base and J by 4 bases, 6 bases remained unmatched. The CDR3 is CASSLIGQGRETQYF. The DNA for the CDR3 is TGTGCCAGCAGCTTGATCGGACAGGGAAGAGAGACCCAGTACTTC.

This chain uses TRBV4-2 with TRBJ2-5, with a weak D call TRBD2 (5 bases). The last part of the DNA fits TRBJ2-7 better; the J call may be wrong. CDR1 and CDR2 from the germline V gene are LGHNA and YNFKEQ. The CDR3 sequence is 15 residues long. The CDR3 sequence: CASSQGRDPLSEQYF. The CDR3 nucleotides are TGTGCCAGCAGCCAAGGCCGGGATCCCCTGAGCGAGCAGTACTTC.

This rearrangement joins TRBV4-3 to TRBJ1-2, with a weak D call TRBD1 (5 bases). V was pared by 1 base and J by 1 base, with 7 bases between. The CDR3 spans 14 residues. Germline loops: CDR1 LGHNA, CDR2 YSLEER. The CDR3 sequence is CASSQGQNNYGYTF. The CDR3 region has the DNA TGCGCCAGCAGCCAAGGACAGAATAACTATGGCTACACCTTC.